This is a list of T cell receptor beta chains from one sample in a study of radiation and T cells in renal cell carcinoma. Measured with immunoSEQ multiplex PCR; TCRdb has only the in-frame clones, and not every one. The table records some 140,000 clones, around nine tenths of them present only once. The source was blood, collected from a patient whose treatment included radiotherapy and nephrectomy. These receptors originate from a woman aged 45-60 years with renal cell carcinoma. The CDR3 runs from the conserved cysteine through the conserved F or W. The D gene is left open where the match is weak. Clone sizes are given selectively: once, few, many, or a class where the clone is expanded.

D gene: TRBD1; clone size: .; V gene: TRBV5-6; J gene: TRBJ2-5; CDR3 DNA: TGTGCCAGCATCGTCAGGGGGTTCGAGACCCAGTACTTC; CDR3 protein: CASIVRGFETQYF
D gene: TRBD1; clone size: .; V gene: TRBV18; J gene: TRBJ1-3; CDR3 DNA: TGTGCCAGCTCACCGAACAGGGGCGCTGGAAACACCATATATTTT; CDR3 protein: CASSPNRGAGNTIYF
D gene: TRBD2; clone size: .; V gene: TRBV7-2; J gene: TRBJ2-5; CDR3 DNA: TGTGCCAGCAGCTTAGTCGCAGGCGGGGGGAAAGAGACCCAGTACTTC; CDR3 protein: CASSLVAGGGKETQYF
D gene: TRBD1; clone size: .; V gene: TRBV7-8; J gene: TRBJ1-3; CDR3 DNA: TGTGCCAGCAGCCGGGACAGGGATTCTGGAAACACCATATATTTT; CDR3 protein: CASSRDRDSGNTIYF
D gene: .; clone size: .; V gene: TRBV19; J gene: TRBJ1-1; CDR3 DNA: TGTGCCAGTAGTATGTGGGGGGCGAACACTGAAGCTTTCTTT; CDR3 protein: CASSMWGANTEAFF
D gene: TRBD2; clone size: .; V gene: TRBV7-2; J gene: TRBJ2-1; CDR3 DNA: TGTGCCAGCAGCTTGGGACTAGCGGGGGTTGAGCAGTTCTTC; CDR3 protein: CASSLGLAGVEQFF
D gene: .; clone size: .; V gene: TRBV19; J gene: TRBJ1-5; CDR3 DNA: TGTGCCGCGGGGGGACCTCCAAGCAATCAGCCCCAGCATTTT; CDR3 protein: CAAGGPPSNQPQHF
D gene: .; clone size: .; V gene: TRBV19; J gene: TRBJ1-2; CDR3 DNA: TGTGCCAGTAGTCGATTGCACAGGGAGAACTATGGCTACACCTTC; CDR3 protein: CASSRLHRENYGYTF
D gene: .; clone size: .; V gene: TRBV19; J gene: TRBJ2-7; CDR3 DNA: TGTGCCAGTAGTGAGACCGGGACGGTCATCCCCGAGCAGTACTTC; CDR3 protein: CASSETGTVIPEQYF
D gene: .; clone size: .; V gene: TRBV5-1; J gene: TRBJ1-4; CDR3 DNA: TGCGCCAGCAGCTTGGGCCGCGGCCGCGGTGAAAAACTGTTTTTT; CDR3 protein: CASSLGRGRGEKLFF
D gene: .; clone size: .; V gene: TRBV10-1; J gene: TRBJ2-2; CDR3 DNA: TGCGCCAGCAGCCGGATGACCACCGGGGAGCTGTTTTTT; CDR3 protein: CASSRMTTGELFF
D gene: TRBD1; clone size: .; V gene: TRBV7-8; J gene: TRBJ1-1; CDR3 DNA: TGTGCCAGATTTAGACGCCCCGGGACAGGGGTCACTGAAGCTTTCTTT; CDR3 protein: CARFRRPGTGVTEAFF
D gene: .; clone size: .; V gene: TRBV4-1; J gene: TRBJ2-6; CDR3 DNA: TGCGCCAGCAGTCAACACAGCTCTGGGGCCAACGTCCTGACTTTC; CDR3 protein: CASSQHSSGANVLTF
D gene: TRBD2; clone size: .; V gene: TRBV19; J gene: TRBJ2-7; CDR3 DNA: TGTGCCAGTAGTATAACTAGCGGGGGCTACGAGCAGTACTTC; CDR3 protein: CASSITSGGYEQYF
D gene: .; clone size: once; V gene: TRBV5-1; J gene: TRBJ1-1; CDR3 DNA: TGCGCCAGCAGCTTGGAGTCAGGGGTCACTGAAGCTTTCTTT; CDR3 protein: CASSLESGVTEAFF
D gene: .; clone size: .; V gene: TRBV7-3; J gene: TRBJ2-1; CDR3 DNA: TGTGCCAGCAGCTTAACGGGGACTGTTGAGCAGTTCTTC; CDR3 protein: CASSLTGTVEQFF
D gene: .; clone size: .; V gene: TRBV2; J gene: TRBJ2-1; CDR3 DNA: TGTGCCAGCAGTGTATGGCAGGTAAACAATGAGCAGTTCTTC; CDR3 protein: CASSVWQVNNEQFF
D gene: TRBD2; clone size: .; V gene: TRBV5-1; J gene: TRBJ2-5; CDR3 DNA: TGCGCCAGCAGCTACGGACTAGCGGGCATCCAAGAGACCCAGTACTTC; CDR3 protein: CASSYGLAGIQETQYF
D gene: TRBD1; clone size: .; V gene: TRBV19; J gene: TRBJ1-1; CDR3 DNA: TGTGCCAGTAGTATTCCCGGGACAGGGAACACTGAAGCTTTCTTT; CDR3 protein: CASSIPGTGNTEAFF
D gene: TRBD1; clone size: .; V gene: TRBV5-1; J gene: TRBJ2-7; CDR3 DNA: TGCGCCAGCAGCTCTCGGACAGGGGAAGACGAGCAGTACTTC; CDR3 protein: CASSSRTGEDEQYF